This entry lists 5 T cell receptor beta chains sequenced from one sample in a study of PD-L1 blockade in urothelial cancer. Produced via immunoSEQ multiplex PCR; TCRdb's table is partial and in-frame only. The sample records 100,000 to 150,000 clones, approximately 85% being singletons. The time point is: peripheral blood 6 weeks after treatment start. The sample here was PBMCs, taken around atezolizumab (anti-PD-L1) treatment. The receptors here all came from a man aged 45-65 years with urothelial cancer.

This clone was seen only a few times. CDR3 loop: CASSAGGQGSGNTIYF. CDR3 nucleotides: TGTGCCAGCAGCGCCGGGGGACAGGGTTCCGGAAACACCATATATTTT. The gene calls are TRBV5-4 and TRBJ1-3; 9 bases are a match to TRBD1. This CDR3 contains 16 residues. Trimming removed 4 bases from V and 4 bases from J; junction bases left unmatched: 9. The germline CDR1 and CDR2 sequences are SGHNT and YYREEE (reference sequence).

The chain recombines TRBV9 with TRBJ1-5; possible D gene TRBD1, 5 bases. V lost 4 bases to trimming and J lost 7 bases, with 15 bases between them. The CDR3 length is 14 residues. Germline lookup yields CDR1 SGDLS and CDR2 YYNGEE. The CDR3 protein is CASSPRDSRQPQHF. CDR3 DNA: TGTGCCAGCAGCCCCCGGGACTCCCGGCAGCCCCAGCATTTT.

The chain employs TRBV5-1 and TRBJ2-1, with D tentatively TRBD1 (6 bases). The CDR3 covers 14 residues. Germline CDR1 and CDR2: SGHRS and YFSETQ. Deletions cut 0 bases from V and 3 bases from J, with 7 bases between. The CDR3 protein is CASSLGTDYNEQFF. The CDR3 DNA reads as TGCGCCAGCAGCTTGGGGACAGACTACAATGAGCAGTTCTTC.

The V and J genes are TRBV27 and TRBJ2-1; 11 bases fit TRBD2. From germline, CDR1 is MNHEY and CDR2 SMNVEV (reference sequence). The J segment lost 4 bases and the V segment lost 6 bases, leaving 8 bases of the junction unmatched. The CDR3 sequence is 16 residues long. The CDR3 region has the DNA TGTGCCAGCAGAACGTTAGCGGGAGGGTTGTACAATGAGCAGTTCTTC. It encodes CASRTLAGGLYNEQFF.

This sequence joins TRBV5-1 and TRBJ2-2, with 9 bases that match TRBD2. Germline values: CDR1 SGHRS, CDR2 YFSETQ. The CDR3 spans 16 residues. The J segment lost 5 bases and the V segment lost 4 bases, leaving 9 bases of the junction unmatched. The CDR3 nucleotides are TGCGCCAGCAGCGTACAGGGGACTAGCCGGACCGGGGAGCTGTTTTTT. The encoded protein is CASSVQGTSRTGELFF.